This T cell receptor beta chain was retrieved from a study of shared clonotypes between healthy human individuals. Study-wide findings and caveats: Expectations were that clonotype sharing among donors would be affected by sequencing depth. Larger richness was generally estimated for naive than memory subsets. It was the few donors that limited the genetic and exposure-history diversity represented.

It was at deep level that the assay was run. TCRdb's copy holds only in-frame clones and misses some; the assay was immunoSEQ multiplex PCR. In the table there are 750,000 to 1,000,000 clones, about 92% of which are singletons. Regarding this clone: Its target is not known.

Positively selected for CCR7, the CD45RO-negative cells used as naive CD8 cells excluded terminally differentiated effector memory CD45RA+ cells. This CDR3 contains 13 residues. With 7 bases clipped from V and 1 base from J, the junction kept 3 bases outside the gene matches. Germline CDR1 is SQVTM and CDR2 is ANQGSEA. The source material was naive CD8+ T cells sorted from blood. The rearrangement uses TRBV29-1 and TRBJ2-7, with TRBD2 matching 11 bases. The TCR comes from a young man in good health. For the CDR3, the DNA is TGCAGCGGGAGGACTAGCGGGTCCTACGAGCAGTACTTC. This gives the protein CSGRTSGSYEQYF.